Below, 25 T cell receptor beta chains from the same sample are listed, as sequenced in a study of blood T cells in healthy people across ages. It was with a sample-barcoded 5' primer and a J-beta primer mix that a second PCR of roughly 6 to 11 cycles was run. TCRdb re-derived calls from the 5' RACE reads in MiXCR, one entry per CDR3 protein. Of under 1,000,000 distinct CDR3 sequences listed, 30% to 45% are singletons. The sample taken for sequencing was blood. The source of these receptors is a man between 18 and 35 years old in good health.

This clonotype was seen more than once but under ten times. The chain links TRBV6-6 to TRBJ1-5, with a tentative D call TRBD1 (5 bases). The germline V and J ends were trimmed by 4 bases and 3 bases, with 16 bases remaining between them. This CDR3 spans 16 amino acids. Per germline, CDR1 MNHNY and CDR2 SVGAGI (reference sequence). CDR3 sequence: CASSLTQGAANQPQHF. CDR3 DNA sequence: TGTGCCAGCAGTTTAACCCAGGGTGCGGCCAATCAGCCCCAGCATTTT.

This clonotype has only a few counts. The chain is built from TRBV12-3 or TRBV12-4 and TRBJ1-2; TRBD1 might be the D (6 bases). The CDR3 is 15 residues long. Trimming shortened V by 2 bases and J by 8 bases, and 18 bases separated the two germline ends. CDR3 residues: CASSLYRVTGGGYTF. In DNA form, the CDR3 reads TGTGCCAGCAGTTTATACAGGGTTACGGGCGGCGGCTACACCTTC.

This clonotype was seen repeatedly, ten times or more. The chain couples TRBV12-3 or TRBV12-4 to TRBJ1-5; 8 bases match TRBD1. The junction had 0 bases not matched to a gene; V was cut back by 3 bases and J by 2 bases. The CDR3 is 14 residues long. CDR3 residues: CASSLTGGNQPQHF. In DNA form, the CDR3 reads TGTGCCAGCAGTTTGACAGGGGGCAATCAGCCCCAGCATTTT.

Ten or more counts support this clonotype. The chain recombines TRBV12-3 or TRBV12-4 with TRBJ1-2; no reliable D call. With 2 bases removed from V and 5 bases from J, the gap between germline ends came to 9 bases. This CDR3 region has 13 residues. The CDR3 sequence is CASSLNGFYGYTF. Written as DNA, the CDR3 is TGTGCCAGCAGTTTAAATGGGTTTTATGGCTACACCTTC.

This clonotype was picked up many times. The V gene is TRBV12-3 or TRBV12-4, the J gene TRBJ2-7; no firm D call. The CDR3 runs to 16 residues. Trimming took 7 bases from V and 6 from J, leaving 25 bases between them. The DNA for the CDR3 is TGTGCCAGCACCGCGAGTAGGCTAAGGCCTGTTCGCGAGCAGTACTTC. As protein: CASTASRLRPVREQYF.

This sequence joins TRBV10-3 and TRBJ2-3; 7 bases align to TRBD2. The CDR3 length is 17 residues. V trimming: 6 bases; J trimming: 2 bases; junction bases outside the gene matches: 14. The germline gives CDR1 ENHRY, CDR2 SYGVKD. CDR3 loop: CAISERGPRGVTDTQYF. In DNA, the CDR3 is TGTGCCATCAGCGAGCGGGGTCCTAGGGGAGTCACAGATACGCAGTATTTT.

In DNA, the CDR3 is TGTGCCAGCGAGCACGGGGGGGCTGGATCCTACGAGCAGTACTTC. Protein sequence: CASEHGGAGSYEQYF. The chain has TRBV11-1 and TRBJ2-7; 8 bases line up with TRBD2. Germline V gives CDR1 SGHAT, CDR2 FQDESV (reference sequence). V dropped 8 bases and J dropped 1; count of bases not matched to a gene: 10. The CDR3 has 15 amino acids. Full variable domain (rest looked up from reference TRBV11-1 and TRBJ2-7): EAEVAQSPRYKITEKSQAVAFWCDPISGHATLYWYRQILGQGPELLVQFQDESVVDDSQLPKDRFSAERLKGVDSTLKIQPAELGDSAMYLCASEHGGAGSYEQYFGPGTRLTVT.

The chain employs TRBV7-6 and TRBJ2-7, with D possibly TRBD1 on 5 matching bases. V was cut by 4 bases and J by 3 bases, with 16 bases left in between. The CDR3 length is 15 residues. Germline CDR1 reads SGHVS; CDR2 reads FNYEAQ. The CDR3 DNA reads as TGTGCCAGCAGCTCAGAGCAGGGCGGCCGCTACGAGCAGTACTTC. It is translated as CASSSEQGGRYEQYF.

This clonotype was recorded many times. The V and J genes are TRBV5-1 and TRBJ2-1; D not resolved. Per germline, CDR1 SGHRS and CDR2 YFSETQ. Trimming left V 0 bases short and J 4 bases short, with 20 bases between. The CDR3 is 18 amino acids. CDR3 sequence reads: CASSLAGRARLKYNEQFF. The CDR3 DNA is TGCGCCAGCAGCTTGGCTGGTAGGGCCCGTTTGAAATACAATGAGCAGTTCTTC.

This clonotype was observed many times. The chain recombines TRBV6-2 or TRBV6-3 with TRBJ2-7, with 9 bases lining up with TRBD1. The CDR3 runs 14 residues. J was trimmed by 3 bases and V by 2 bases; bases with no gene match: 2. Germline-derived CDR1 and CDR2 are MNHEY and SVGEGT. The CDR3 region has the DNA TGTGCCAGCAGTTACACGACAGGGGGCTACGAGCAGTACTTC. Residues: CASSYTTGGYEQYF.

J is TRBJ2-5 and V is TRBV29-1, with D hard to call. The end of the DNA aligns better with TRBJ2-7, so the J call may be wrong. The CDR3 is 13 residues long. Per germline, CDR1 SQVTM and CDR2 ANQGSEA. CDR3 loop: CSVANLSNYEQYF. The CDR3 DNA follows: TGCAGCGTTGCAAATCTTTCCAACTACGAGCAGTACTTC.

J is TRBJ1-4 and V is TRBV7-2, with TRBD1 as a possible D gene (6 bases). The CDR3 loop spans 13 amino acids. Trimming removed 5 bases from V and 8 bases from J, with 12 bases in between. In germline, CDR1 is SGHTA, CDR2 FQGNSA. The CDR3 nucleotides are TGTGCCAGCAGCGTAGAAGGGGGGGAAAAACTGTTTTTT. Translation: CASSVEGGEKLFF. Based on the CDR3 plus reference TRBV7-2 and TRBJ1-4, the full variable domain is GAGVSQSPSNKVTEKGKDVELRCDPISGHTALYWYRQSLGQGLEFLIYFQGNSAPDKSGLPSDRFSAERTGGSVSTLTIQRTQQEDSAVYLCASSVEGGEKLFFGSGTQLSVL.

In the case of this clonotype: Since a much larger clone is just one base distant, this may be a read error. The chain is built from TRBV20-1 and TRBJ2-4, with 8 bases lining up with TRBD2. CDR3 length: 15 amino acids. Germline V gene lookup returns CDR1 DFQATT and CDR2 SNEGSKA (reference sequence). The J segment lost 4 bases and the V segment lost 4 bases, leaving 9 bases of the junction unmatched. CDR3 nucleotide sequence: TGCAGTGCTACTCCGACCCGGGGGGGGAAAAACATTCAGTACTTC. Translated, it gives CSATPTRGGKNIQYF.

This clonotype was counted at least ten times. The V and J genes are TRBV12-3 or TRBV12-4 and TRBJ1-5, with TRBD1 identical over 9 bases. V lost 6 bases, J lost 0 bases, and 0 bases stayed unmatched. The CDR3 is 14 amino acids. CDR3 amino acids: CASRGQGSNQPQHF. DNA of the CDR3: TGTGCCAGCAGGGGACAGGGTAGCAATCAGCCCCAGCATTTT.

Remarks on this clonotype: A clone one base away is much larger, so this may be a read error. V usage is TRBV29-1 and J usage is TRBJ2-1, with D perhaps matching TRBD2 (5 bases). The germline V and J ends were trimmed by 7 bases and 3 bases, with 16 bases remaining between them. Germline V gene sequence: CDR1 SQVTM, CDR2 ANQGSEA. The CDR3 covers 14 residues. This chain's CDR3 is CSASGGIYYNEQFF. CDR3 DNA sequence: TGCAGCGCAAGCGGAGGAATTTACTACAATGAGCAGTTCTTC.

This clonotype was counted between two and nine times. This sequence joins TRBV4-3 and TRBJ2-1; 8 bases align to TRBD1. The CDR3 totals 15 residues. From germline, CDR1 is LGHNA and CDR2 YSLEER. Trimming took 5 bases from V and 2 from J; bases not matched to a gene: 5. CDR3 sequence (DNA): TGCGCCAGCAGCACTCGGACAGGGACCTACAATGAGCAGTTCTTC. Protein product: CASSTRTGTYNEQFF.

As regards this clonotype: A much larger clonotype is one base distant, so this may be a read error. The chain is built from TRBV12-3 or TRBV12-4 and TRBJ2-1; 9 bases align to TRBD1. The CDR3 runs 15 residues. Trimming took 5 bases from V and 13 from J; bases not matched to a gene: 15. The CDR3 DNA follows: TGTGCCAGCAGTCTTGACAGGGGGATTAAAGAGACCCAGTTCTTC. Its translation: CASSLDRGIKETQFF.

The chain recombines TRBV5-1 with TRBJ2-7, with 7 bases identical to TRBD1. From germline, CDR1 is SGHRS and CDR2 YFSETQ. The CDR3 loop spans 14 amino acids. The V and J ends lost 4 bases and 6 bases, in that order; junction bases with no gene match: 10. The CDR3 nucleotides read TGCGCCAGCAGCGTGGAAGACAGGGCCGCCGAGCAGTACTTC. The encoded protein is CASSVEDRAAEQYF.

This clonotype appeared once. The genes are TRBV5-5 and TRBJ2-1; D is unresolved. The J call may be mistaken, given a closer DNA end match to TRBJ2-7. The CDR3 is 15 amino acids. Germline V gives CDR1 SGHKS, CDR2 YYEKEE (reference sequence). As DNA, the CDR3 is TGTGCCAGCAGCACGACTGTTAGCTCCTACAATGAGCAGTACTTC. It codes for CASSTTVSSYNEQYF.

The V and J genes are TRBV6-2 or TRBV6-3 and TRBJ1-5; the D gene is possibly TRBD1 (5 bases). The CDR3 extends over 14 amino acids. V lost 2 bases, J lost 6 bases, and 11 bases lay in between. Germline assignment: CDR1 MNHEY and CDR2 SVGEGT. The CDR3 spells CASSYVRGRQPQHF. As DNA, the CDR3 is TGTGCCAGCAGTTACGTCCGGGGCCGTCAGCCCCAGCATTTT.

This clonotype came up a few times. This chain connects TRBV29-1 to TRBJ1-1, with TRBD1 as a possible D gene (5 bases). The V gene lost 7 bases and the J gene lost 0 bases, with 15 bases spanning the gap. The CDR3 has 14 amino acids. CDR1 is SQVTM, CDR2 ANQGSEA, per germline. The CDR3 is CSARLGVVNTEAFF. DNA of the CDR3: TGCAGCGCCCGTTTGGGGGTCGTGAACACTGAAGCTTTCTTT.

V is TRBV5-1 and J is TRBJ2-1; D possibly matches TRBD1 or TRBD2 (6 bases each). CDR1 SGHRS and CDR2 YFSETQ come from the germline V gene. V lost 4 bases to trimming and J lost 4 bases, with 21 bases between them. The CDR3 is 17 amino acids. The CDR3 coding sequence is TGCGCCAGCAGCACCCAGGGGTTGGGGGGACCATACAATGAGCAGTTCTTC. Encoded protein: CASSTQGLGGPYNEQFF.

This clonotype occurred many times. The chain carries TRBV7-2 and TRBJ2-7, with unresolved D. Germline loops: CDR1 SGHTA, CDR2 FQGNSA. The CDR3 is made up of 14 amino acids. Trimming shortened V by 8 bases and J by 0 bases, and 14 bases separated the two germline ends. CDR3 loop: CASHAEIPSYEQYF. CDR3 bases: TGTGCCAGCCACGCGGAGATACCCTCCTACGAGCAGTACTTC.

This clonotype was detected only a few times. CDR3 in amino acids: CASSVDWSGAQETQYF. The CDR3 DNA follows: TGTGCCAGCAGCGTAGATTGGTCGGGGGCGCAAGAGACCCAGTACTTC. The chain couples TRBV9 to TRBJ2-5; the D gene could be TRBD1 or TRBD2 (6 bases each). The germline V gene has CDR1 SGDLS and CDR2 YYNGEE. V lost 0 bases, J lost 2 bases, and 14 bases lay in between. CDR3 length: 16 residues.

This clonotype was observed a handful of times. The V call is TRBV30, the J call TRBJ2-7, with D unresolved. Trimming took off 0 bases at V and 0 bases at J, with 12 bases between the two ends. The CDR3 is 15 residues long. Germline CDR1 is GTSNPN and CDR2 is SVGIG (reference sequence). The CDR3 region is CAWSVGGRSSYEQYF. The CDR3 nucleotides are TGTGCCTGGAGTGTTGGCGGCAGGTCCTCCTACGAGCAGTACTTC.